Each of the 19 T cell receptor beta chains below was sequenced from the same sample in a study of cytomegalovirus exposure and HLA in healthy donors. Both 60 Vbeta primers and 13 Jbeta primers went into the PCR. Some clones are missing from TCRdb's copy, which holds only in-frame ones; the method was immunoSEQ multiplex PCR. The table has some 130,000 clones, around 80% seen once; the top ten hold approximately 1.3%. The sequenced sample consisted of PBMCs. The receptors come from a male donor in good health and CMV-seropositive.

The rearrangement uses TRBV5-1 and TRBJ2-7; TRBD1 matches at 9 bases. This CDR3 comprises 14 residues. Germline CDR1 and CDR2: SGHRS and YFSETQ. The V gene end was trimmed by 3 bases and the J gene end by 6 bases; junction bases not matched to a gene: 7. CDR3: CASSWIQGAAEQYF. The CDR3 DNA sequence: TGCGCCAGCAGCTGGATACAGGGGGCCGCCGAGCAGTACTTC. Combining the CDR3 with reference TRBV5-1 and TRBJ2-7 gives the whole variable domain KAGVTQTPRYLIKTRGQQVTLSCSPISGHRSVSWYQQTPGQGLQFLFEYFSETQRNKGNFPGRFSGRQFSNSRSEMNVSTLELGDSALYLCASSWIQGAAEQYFGPGTRLTVT.

For this clone: Germline is not matched at one junction end, which may reflect a read error. The gene calls are TRBV7-2 and TRBJ2-7; no reliable D call. Germline V CDR1 and CDR2: SGHTA, FQGNSA. The CDR3 is 15 residues long. The CDR3 DNA reads as TGTGCCAGCAGCTTAGAATTCTCGACCGCCTACGAGCGGTACTTC. Its translation: CASSLEFSTAYERYF.

V is TRBV9 and J is TRBJ2-3; TRBD1 is a possible D gene (6 bases). Germline V CDR1 and CDR2: SGDLS, YYNGEE. Trimming cost V 1 base and J 6 bases, with 9 bases left between them. The CDR3 is 13 amino acids. The CDR3 sequence is CASSVNTGDTQYF. CDR3 sequence (DNA): TGTGCCAGCAGCGTAAATACAGGGGATACGCAGTATTTT.

CDR3 sequence: CASSSGLGYTGELFF. For the CDR3, the DNA is TGCGCCAGCAGCTCCGGACTAGGCTACACCGGGGAGCTGTTTTTT. The rearrangement uses TRBV5-1 and TRBJ2-2; 7 nucleotides match TRBD2. Germline CDR1 reads SGHRS; CDR2 reads YFSETQ. The V gene end was trimmed by 3 bases and the J gene end by 3 bases; junction bases not matched to a gene: 5. The CDR3 spans 15 residues.

V and J are TRBV7-2 and TRBJ2-3; a possible D gene is TRBD2 (6 bases). V lost 7 bases and J lost 4, with 15 bases in between. Germline V gene data show CDR1 as SGHTA and CDR2 as FQGNSA. The CDR3 runs to 14 residues. This CDR3 is CASTRRAWADTQYF. The CDR3 DNA is TGTGCCAGCACTCGGAGGGCCTGGGCAGATACGCAGTATTTT.

The J gene is TRBJ2-7, the V gene TRBV7-6, with D unclear. In germline, CDR1 is SGHVS, CDR2 FNYEAQ. The CDR3 spans 13 residues. Trimming shortened V by 8 bases and J by 2 bases, and 13 bases separated the two germline ends. The CDR3 region is CASAKEVPYEQYF. CDR3 DNA sequence: TGTGCCAGCGCCAAAGAGGTCCCCTACGAGCAGTACTTC.

The rearrangement links TRBV19 to TRBJ2-5; 8 bases agree with TRBD2. V shed 5 bases, J shed 4 bases, and the junction held 12 bases outside the gene matches. Looked up from germline, CDR1 is LNHDA and CDR2 is SQIVND (reference sequence). CDR3 size: 16 residues. The CDR3 DNA is TGTGCCAGTAGTGGGGGGAGCGGGAGTGGAGTAGAGACCCAGTACTTC. It encodes CASSGGSGSGVETQYF.

This chain connects TRBV5-4 to TRBJ1-1; TRBD1 matches at 12 bases. This CDR3 contains 16 residues. Unmatched junction bases numbered 5, after V lost 4 bases and J lost 1 base. The germline CDR1 and CDR2 sequences are SGHNT and YYREEE (reference sequence). Written as DNA, the CDR3 is TGTGCCAGCAGCGGGGGGACAGGGGGCACGAACACTGAAGCTTTCTTT. Amino acid sequence: CASSGGTGGTNTEAFF.

This clone has only one observation. V and J are TRBV7-8 and TRBJ2-7, with D perhaps TRBD1 (6 bases). This CDR3 is built from 14 residues. V was cut by 5 bases and J by 3 bases, with 14 bases left in between. Germline-derived CDR1 and CDR2 are SGHVS and FQNEAQ. CDR3 sequence (DNA): TGTGCCAGCAGCCCAACAGGGCTGGGCTACGAGCAGTACTTC. Protein: CASSPTGLGYEQYF.

The rearrangement joins TRBV5-1 to TRBJ1-6, with 10 bases identical to TRBD1. The J segment lost 0 bases and the V segment lost 0 bases, leaving 6 bases of the junction unmatched. CDR1 SGHRS and CDR2 YFSETQ come from the germline V gene. This CDR3 has 19 amino acids. The CDR3 sequence is CASSLARDRGSSYNSPLHF. CDR3 sequence (DNA): TGCGCCAGCAGCTTGGCCCGGGACAGGGGCAGCTCCTATAATTCACCCCTCCACTTT.

V usage is TRBV6-4 and J usage is TRBJ2-7, with a tentative D call TRBD2 (5 bases). Deletions cut 6 bases from V and 5 bases from J, with 14 bases between. Germline CDR1 is MRHNA and CDR2 is SNTAGT. There are 13 residues in the CDR3. Here the CDR3 DNA reads TGTGCCAGCAGCCCCGAGGCCGGGAACGAGCAGTACTTC. This sequence encodes CASSPEAGNEQYF.

This sequence joins TRBV4-2 and TRBJ2-7; 11 bases line up with TRBD2. Losses at the gene ends were 6 bases for V and 7 bases for J; bases not matched to a gene: 20. There are 18 residues in the CDR3. CDR1 LGHNA and CDR2 YNFKEQ come from the germline V gene. CDR3 DNA: TGTGCCAGCAGGTTAAGTGGGGTAGCGGGGGGGCTTTATGATGAGCAGTACTTC. The encoded protein is CASRLSGVAGGLYDEQYF.

The gene calls are TRBV27 and TRBJ2-3; D perhaps matches TRBD2 (5 bases). The CDR3 is made up of 15 amino acids. Looked up from germline, CDR1 is MNHEY and CDR2 is SMNVEV (reference sequence). V gave up 6 bases and J gave up 3 bases, with 16 bases separating them. CDR3: CASSLLVAGTDTQYF. In DNA, the CDR3 is TGTGCCAGCAGCCTCCTAGTGGCGGGTACAGATACGCAGTATTTT.

The chain is built from TRBV4-1 and TRBJ2-1; 15 nucleotides agree with TRBD2. With V trimmed by 2 bases and J by 13 bases, 6 bases remained unmatched. Germline V lookup: CDR1 MGHRA, CDR2 YSYEKL. There are 15 residues in the CDR3. As DNA, the CDR3 is TGCGCCAGCAGCCAAACGGGACTAGCGGGGGGTAGTCAGTTCTTC. It is translated as CASSQTGLAGGSQFF.

The J gene is TRBJ1-2, the V gene TRBV2, with D unclear. Germline CDR1 reads SNHLY; CDR2 reads FYNNEI. The CDR3 runs 11 residues. CDR3 nucleotides: TGTGCTGTCTCGGGGTATTATGGCTACACCTTC. Residues: CAVSGYYGYTF.

The CDR3 DNA reads as TGTGCCAGCGGGCCGTTCGACAGGGACAACGAGCAGTACTTC. Translation gives CASGPFDRDNEQYF. This chain connects TRBV9 to TRBJ2-7; TRBD1 matches at 7 bases. The CDR3 spans 14 residues. V was clipped by 7 bases and J by 5 bases; unmatched bases: 12. Germline V gene data show CDR1 as SGDLS and CDR2 as YYNGEE.

The chain joins TRBV11-2 to TRBJ1-2; D may be TRBD1 (5 bases). Germline V gene sequence: CDR1 SGHAT, CDR2 FQNNGV. The CDR3 runs to 13 residues. V was cut by 5 bases and J by 5 bases, with 12 bases left in between. The CDR3 is CASSLTRQYGYTF. DNA for the CDR3: TGTGCCAGCAGCCTAACTCGACAGTATGGCTACACCTTC.

The V gene is TRBV27, the J gene TRBJ1-2, with TRBD1 as a possible D gene (5 bases). V lost 2 bases and J lost 6, with 10 bases in between. Germline assignment: CDR1 MNHEY and CDR2 SMNVEV (reference sequence). This CDR3 region has 13 residues. CDR3 region: CASSLEGEDGYTF. The CDR3 DNA reads TGTGCCAGCAGTTTAGAAGGGGAGGATGGCTACACCTTC.

The chain links TRBV29-1 to TRBJ2-7; TRBD1 aligns across 8 bases. The trim removed 6 bases at V and 3 bases at J, leaving 4 bases unmatched. Germline-derived CDR1 and CDR2 are SQVTM and ANQGSEA. This CDR3 comprises 12 residues. CDR3 in amino acids: CSVSGQGYEQYF. CDR3 DNA: TGCAGCGTCAGTGGACAGGGCTACGAGCAGTACTTC.